This entry lists 18 T cell receptor beta chains sequenced from one sample in a study of blood T cell repertoires in COVID-19. Sequenced by immunoSEQ multiplex PCR; TCRdb stores in-frame clones only, minus some. The sample includes about 200,000 clones, around 90% of them seen just once. Sequences were obtained from PBMCs or T cells enriched from blood (not recorded which). These receptors all stem from a man aged 25-45 years who had recovered from COVID-19.

The V gene is TRBV7-8, the J gene TRBJ1-1; 7 bases are a match to TRBD1. Trimming cost V 5 bases and J 0 bases; bases outside gene matches: 9. This CDR3 has 16 amino acids. In germline, CDR1 is SGHVS, CDR2 FQNEAQ. CDR3 coding DNA: TGTGCCAGCAGCCCAATGACAGGGAGTATGAACACTGAAGCTTTCTTT. Its protein product is CASSPMTGSMNTEAFF.

The J gene is TRBJ1-4, the V gene TRBV19, with D hard to call. This CDR3 has 17 amino acids. Germline V lookup: CDR1 LNHDA, CDR2 SQIVND (reference sequence). V lost 7 bases, J lost 5 bases, and 23 bases lay in between. DNA for the CDR3: TGTGCCAGTACGGTTTCGGTCCGATTGTCTCTAAATGAAAAACTGTTTTTT. It is translated as CASTVSVRLSLNEKLFF. Full variable domain (missing parts from reference TRBV19 and TRBJ1-4): DGGITQSPKYLFRKEGQNVTLSCEQNLNHDAMYWYRQDPGQGLRLIYYSQIVNDFQKGDIAEGYSVSREKKESFPLTVTSAQKNPTAFYLCASTVSVRLSLNEKLFFGSGTQLSVL.

This chain uses TRBV25-1 with TRBJ1-2; D gene unclear. This CDR3 is 16 amino acids long. V lost 4 bases, J lost 0 bases, and 15 bases lay in between. Germline V gene sequence: CDR1 MGHDK, CDR2 SYGVNS. This CDR3 is CASSVKGANTNYGYTF. The CDR3 region has the DNA TGTGCCAGCAGTGTCAAGGGAGCCAATACTAACTATGGCTACACCTTC.

This chain joins TRBV9 and TRBJ1-2, with D hard to call. V was cut by 3 bases and J by 7 bases, with 19 bases left in between. There are 15 residues in the CDR3. Germline CDR1 is SGDLS and CDR2 is YYNGEE. The CDR3 sequence is CASSASGSQSTGYTF. Written as DNA, the CDR3 is TGTGCCAGCAGCGCATCCGGGAGCCAGTCGACTGGCTACACCTTC.

This chain connects TRBV5-4 to TRBJ1-2, with D hard to call. CDR3 length equals 15 residues. The germline V gene has CDR1 SGHNT and CDR2 YYREEE (reference sequence). Deletions cut 1 base from V and 7 bases from J, with 17 bases between. CDR3 residues: CASSLTSDAGFGYTF. CDR3 nucleotide sequence: TGTGCCAGCAGCTTGACTTCGGACGCGGGATTTGGCTACACCTTC.

The count of this clone is one. V gene TRBV6-5 combines with J gene TRBJ2-3; D is uncertain. The CDR3 length is 13 residues. Trimming left V 6 bases short and J 4 bases short, with 11 bases between. The germline V gene has CDR1 MNHEY and CDR2 SVGAGI. Here the CDR3 DNA reads TGTGCCAGCAGAACGACTGGTCCAGATACGCAGTATTTT. Its translation is CASRTTGPDTQYF.

The chain links TRBV24-1 to TRBJ2-7; 10 bases are shared with TRBD1. Germline V gives CDR1 KGHDR, CDR2 SFDVKD. The J segment lost 7 bases and the V segment lost 2 bases, leaving 1 base of the junction unmatched. The CDR3 is 13 residues long. CDR3 DNA: TGTGCCACCAGTGATTGGGGACAGGGGGAGCAGTACTTC. Residues: CATSDWGQGEQYF.

CDR3 nucleotides: TGTGCCAGCAGTGAATTGGGCACGACTCAGCCCCAGCATTTT. It encodes CASSELGTTQPQHF. The J gene is TRBJ1-5, the V gene TRBV25-1; D gene unclear. Germline assignment: CDR1 MGHDK and CDR2 SYGVNS. V shed 1 base and J shed 6 bases, with 10 bases lying between them. CDR3 size: 14 residues. Together with reference TRBV25-1 and TRBJ1-5, the CDR3 gives the full variable domain: EADIYQTPRYLVIGTGKKITLECSQTMGHDKMYWYQQDPGMELHLIHYSYGVNSTEKGDLSSESTVSRIRTEHFPLTLESARPSHTSQYLCASSELGTTQPQHFGDGTRLSIL.

The J gene is TRBJ2-2, the V gene TRBV6-5, with D possibly matching TRBD1 (5 bases). V was cut by 4 bases and J by 1 base, with 7 bases left in between. The CDR3 is made up of 14 amino acids. Germline V gene lookup returns CDR1 MNHEY and CDR2 SVGAGI. This CDR3 reads CASSWQGNTGELFF. CDR3 in DNA: TGTGCCAGCAGTTGGCAGGGGAACACCGGGGAGCTGTTTTTT.

The V call is TRBV4-3, the J call TRBJ1-2; 8 bases are shared with TRBD1. CDR3 length: 16 amino acids. V trimming: 4 bases; J trimming: 3 bases; junction bases outside the gene matches: 10. Germline lookup yields CDR1 LGHNA and CDR2 YSLEER. The CDR3 DNA is TGCGCCAGCAGCCCATCATCTCAGGGGGCGGACTATGGCTACACCTTC. Translating it yields CASSPSSQGADYGYTF.

The chain links TRBV28 to TRBJ1-1; the D gene is possibly TRBD1 (5 bases). The CDR3 has 16 residues. From germline, CDR1 is MDHEN and CDR2 SYDVKM. V was trimmed by 6 bases and J by 7 bases, leaving 24 bases between them. CDR3 sequence reads: CASRGSGGGISGEAFF. The CDR3 region has the DNA TGTGCCAGCAGAGGATCCGGGGGGGGAATTTCGGGTGAAGCTTTCTTT.

The CDR3 DNA follows: TGTGCCAGCAATACCCAGGGTCCGGCGAACACCGGGGAGCTGTTTTTT. As protein: CASNTQGPANTGELFF. The gene calls are TRBV2 and TRBJ2-2; D might be TRBD1 (5 bases). The germline V gene has CDR1 SNHLY and CDR2 FYNNEI. V was shortened by 7 bases and J by 0 bases, with 15 bases between the two germline ends. CDR3 length: 16 amino acids.

The sample holds one count of this clone. The chain employs TRBV7-2 and TRBJ2-3; D not resolved. Trimming left V 8 bases short and J 4 bases short, with 31 bases between. The CDR3 is 19 amino acids. Germline V gives CDR1 SGHTA, CDR2 FQGNSA. CDR3 bases: TGTGCCAGCCCAGCTTATGGTAGTACGTACCAAGGCGGCGCAGATACGCAGTATTTT. As protein: CASPAYGSTYQGGADTQYF.

V usage is TRBV28 and J usage is TRBJ1-4; 7 bases line up with TRBD1. The length of the CDR3 is 14 residues. Per the germline V gene, CDR1 is MDHEN and CDR2 is SYDVKM. The ends lost 8 bases at V and 7 bases at J; junction bases unmatched: 10. The CDR3 DNA sequence: TGTGCCAGCCGATTACAGGGGTTCCGTGAAAAACTGTTTTTT. Translation: CASRLQGFREKLFF.

V gene TRBV19 combines with J gene TRBJ2-7; 10 positions agree with TRBD2. V was clipped by 1 base and J by 7 bases; unmatched bases: 7. CDR1 is LNHDA and CDR2 is SQIVND in the germline V gene (reference sequence). This CDR3 is 15 amino acids long. DNA of the CDR3: TGTGCCAGTAGTATAGCGCTAGCGGGAGTAGGAGAGCAGTACTTC. Protein: CASSIALAGVGEQYF.

This clone was picked up one time. The chain joins TRBV27 to TRBJ1-4; 7 nucleotides match TRBD1. This CDR3 region has 15 residues. V was clipped by 5 bases and J by 8 bases; unmatched bases: 11. Germline CDR1 MNHEY, CDR2 SMNVEV (reference sequence). The CDR3 here is CASSPPGQPGEKLFF. The CDR3 DNA is TGTGCCAGCAGTCCCCCGGGACAGCCCGGCGAAAAACTGTTTTTT.

This chain links TRBV28 with TRBJ2-4, with 8 nucleotides matching TRBD1. The length of the CDR3 is 17 residues. V trimming: 5 bases; J trimming: 0 bases; junction bases outside the gene matches: 9. The germline gives CDR1 MDHEN, CDR2 SYDVKM. CDR3: CASSTWGQAAAKNIQYF. In DNA form, the CDR3 reads TGTGCCAGCAGTACCTGGGGACAGGCGGCAGCCAAAAACATTCAGTACTTC.

The chain couples TRBV28 to TRBJ2-2; D is possibly TRBD1 (5 bases). The CDR3 is 14 amino acids. Trimming shortened V by 4 bases and J by 5 bases, and 11 bases separated the two germline ends. Per the germline V gene, CDR1 is MDHEN and CDR2 is SYDVKM. The CDR3 is CASSSQDKTGELFF. The CDR3 bases are TGTGCCAGCAGTTCCCAGGACAAGACCGGGGAGCTGTTTTTT.